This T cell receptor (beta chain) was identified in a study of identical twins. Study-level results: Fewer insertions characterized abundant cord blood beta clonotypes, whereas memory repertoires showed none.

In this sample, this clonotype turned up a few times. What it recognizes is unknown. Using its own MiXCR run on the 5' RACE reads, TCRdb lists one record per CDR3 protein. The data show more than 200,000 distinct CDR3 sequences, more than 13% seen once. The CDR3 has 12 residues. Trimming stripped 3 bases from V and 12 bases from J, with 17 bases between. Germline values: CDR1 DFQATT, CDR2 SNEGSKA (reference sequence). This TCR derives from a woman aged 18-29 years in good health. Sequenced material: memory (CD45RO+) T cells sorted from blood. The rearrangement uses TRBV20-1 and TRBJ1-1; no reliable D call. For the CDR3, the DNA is TGCAGTGCTAGTTCCGTGGGCGGCGAGTCTTTCTTT. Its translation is CSASSVGGESFF.